This T cell receptor (beta chain) came from a study of cytomegalovirus exposure and HLA in healthy donors. General study results and limits: The authors later linked a missense DCLRE1C variant to TCR beta V- and J-gene trimming. Earlier analysis yielded a pattern in which most TCR beta V segments were productive about 90% or about 30% of the time.

This clone has a handful of counts. Its antigen is not identified. Germline V gene lookup returns CDR1 SGHTA and CDR2 FQGNSA. V lost 1 base and J lost 5, with 9 bases in between. The CDR3 is made up of 13 amino acids. Vbeta (60) and Jbeta (13) primers were used in the PCR. TCRdb's table, derived via immunoSEQ multiplex PCR, lists solely in-frame clones and lacks some. Of approximately 200,000 clones in the sample, 75% to 80% are singletons; the top ten hold around 1.8%. Sequenced material: PBMCs. The chain joins TRBV7-2 to TRBJ2-7; D unresolved. The clonotype originates from a man aged 18 to 29 in good health and CMV-seronegative. CDR3 sequence reads: CASSLDSKDEQYF. CDR3 in DNA: TGTGCCAGCAGCTTAGACAGCAAGGACGAGCAGTACTTC.